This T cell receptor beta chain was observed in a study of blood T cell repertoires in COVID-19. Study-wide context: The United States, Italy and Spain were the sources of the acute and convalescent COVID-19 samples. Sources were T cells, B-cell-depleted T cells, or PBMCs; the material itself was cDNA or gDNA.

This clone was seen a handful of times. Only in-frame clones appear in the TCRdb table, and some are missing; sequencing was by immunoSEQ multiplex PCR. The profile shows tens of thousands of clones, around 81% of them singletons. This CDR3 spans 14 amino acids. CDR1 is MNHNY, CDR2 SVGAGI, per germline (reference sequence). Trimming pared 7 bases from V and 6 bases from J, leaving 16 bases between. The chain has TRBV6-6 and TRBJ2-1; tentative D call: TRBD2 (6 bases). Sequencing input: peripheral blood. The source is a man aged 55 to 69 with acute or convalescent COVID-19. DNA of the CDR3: TGTGCCAGCAAGGAATTTGGAGGGGCCAATGAGCAGTTCTTC. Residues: CASKEFGGANEQFF.